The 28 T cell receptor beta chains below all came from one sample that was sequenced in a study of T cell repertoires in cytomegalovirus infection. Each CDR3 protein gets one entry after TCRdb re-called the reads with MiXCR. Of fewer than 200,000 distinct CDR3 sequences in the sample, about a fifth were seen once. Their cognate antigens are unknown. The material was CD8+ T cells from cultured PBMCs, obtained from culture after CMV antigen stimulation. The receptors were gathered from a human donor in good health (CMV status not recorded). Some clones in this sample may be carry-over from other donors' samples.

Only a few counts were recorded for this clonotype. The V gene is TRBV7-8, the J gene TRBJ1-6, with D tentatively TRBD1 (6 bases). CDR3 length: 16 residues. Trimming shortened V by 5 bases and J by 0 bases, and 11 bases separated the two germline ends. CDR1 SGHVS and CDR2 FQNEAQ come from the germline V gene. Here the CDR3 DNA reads TGTGCCAGCAGCCGGACAGCCAGCTCCTATAATTCACCCCTCCACTTT. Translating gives CASSRTASSYNSPLHF.

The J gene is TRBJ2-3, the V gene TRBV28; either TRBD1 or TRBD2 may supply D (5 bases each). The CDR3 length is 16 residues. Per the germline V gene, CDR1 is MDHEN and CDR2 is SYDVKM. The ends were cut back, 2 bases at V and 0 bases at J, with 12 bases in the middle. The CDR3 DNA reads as TGTGCCAGCAGTTTAGGTGGGGGACCCAGCACAGATACGCAGTATTTT. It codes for CASSLGGGPSTDTQYF.

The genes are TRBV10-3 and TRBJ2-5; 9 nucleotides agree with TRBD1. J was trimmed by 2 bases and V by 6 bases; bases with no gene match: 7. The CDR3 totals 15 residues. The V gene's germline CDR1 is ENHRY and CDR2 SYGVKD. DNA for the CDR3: TGTGCCATCAGACCGGGACAGGGAGCACAAGAGACCCAGTACTTC. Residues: CAIRPGQGAQETQYF.

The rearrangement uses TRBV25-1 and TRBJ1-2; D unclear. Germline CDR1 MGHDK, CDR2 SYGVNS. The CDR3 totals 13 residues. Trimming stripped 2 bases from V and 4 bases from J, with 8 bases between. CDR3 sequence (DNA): TGTGCCAGCAGTGAAGGTTACAGCTATGGCTACACCTTC. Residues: CASSEGYSYGYTF.

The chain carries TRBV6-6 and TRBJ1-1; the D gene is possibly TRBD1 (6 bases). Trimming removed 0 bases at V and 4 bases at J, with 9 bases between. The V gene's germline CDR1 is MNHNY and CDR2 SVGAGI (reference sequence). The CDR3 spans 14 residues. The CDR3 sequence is CASSYSDSITEAFF. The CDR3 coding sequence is TGTGCCAGCAGTTACTCGGACAGTATCACTGAAGCTTTCTTT.

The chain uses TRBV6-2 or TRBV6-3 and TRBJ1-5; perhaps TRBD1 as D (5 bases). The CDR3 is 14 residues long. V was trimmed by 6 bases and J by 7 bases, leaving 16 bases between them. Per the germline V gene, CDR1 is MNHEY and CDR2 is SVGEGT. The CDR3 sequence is CASRPGGLGQPQHF. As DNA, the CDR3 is TGTGCCAGCAGACCCGGGGGGTTAGGACAGCCCCAGCATTTT.

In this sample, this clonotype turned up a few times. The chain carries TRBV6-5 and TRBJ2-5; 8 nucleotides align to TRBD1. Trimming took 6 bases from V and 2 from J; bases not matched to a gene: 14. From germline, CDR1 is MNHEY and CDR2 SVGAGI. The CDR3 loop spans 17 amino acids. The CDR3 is CASRKERSGGWQETQYF. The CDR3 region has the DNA TGTGCCAGCAGAAAAGAGAGGTCAGGGGGCTGGCAAGAGACCCAGTACTTC.

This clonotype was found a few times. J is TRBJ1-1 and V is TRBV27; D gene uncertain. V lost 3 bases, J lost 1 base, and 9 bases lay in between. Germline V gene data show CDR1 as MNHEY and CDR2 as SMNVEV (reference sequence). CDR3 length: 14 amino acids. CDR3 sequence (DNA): TGTGCCAGCAGTTTTGGGAGTGGGAACACTGAAGCTTTCTTT. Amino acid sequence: CASSFGSGNTEAFF.

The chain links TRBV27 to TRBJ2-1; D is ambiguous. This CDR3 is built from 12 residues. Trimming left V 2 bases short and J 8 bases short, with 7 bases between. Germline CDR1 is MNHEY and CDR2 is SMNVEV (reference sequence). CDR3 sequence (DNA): TGTGCCAGCAGTTTACACCGGGATGAGCAGTTCTTC. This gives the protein CASSLHRDEQFF.

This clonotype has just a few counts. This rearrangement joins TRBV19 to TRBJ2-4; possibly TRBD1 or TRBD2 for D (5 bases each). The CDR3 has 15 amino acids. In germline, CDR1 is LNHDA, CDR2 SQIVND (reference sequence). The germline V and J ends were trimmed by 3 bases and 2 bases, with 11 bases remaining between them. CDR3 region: CASSMVRETKNIQYF. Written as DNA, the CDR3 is TGTGCCAGTAGTATGGTCAGGGAGACCAAAAACATTCAGTACTTC.

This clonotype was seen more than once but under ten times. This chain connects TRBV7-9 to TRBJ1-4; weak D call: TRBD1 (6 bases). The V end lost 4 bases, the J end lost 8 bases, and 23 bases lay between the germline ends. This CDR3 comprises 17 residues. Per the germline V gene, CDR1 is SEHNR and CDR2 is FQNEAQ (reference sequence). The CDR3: CASSSAQSTGMLEKLFF. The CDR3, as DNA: TGTGCCAGCAGCTCAGCCCAAAGTACAGGGATGCTCGAAAAACTGTTTTTT. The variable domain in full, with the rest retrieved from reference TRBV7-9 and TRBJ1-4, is DTGVSQNPRHKITKRGQNVTFRCDPISEHNRLYWYRQTLGQGPEFLTYFQNEAQLEKSRLLSDRFSAERPKGSFSTLEIQRTEQGDSAMYLCASSSAQSTGMLEKLFFGSGTQLSVL.

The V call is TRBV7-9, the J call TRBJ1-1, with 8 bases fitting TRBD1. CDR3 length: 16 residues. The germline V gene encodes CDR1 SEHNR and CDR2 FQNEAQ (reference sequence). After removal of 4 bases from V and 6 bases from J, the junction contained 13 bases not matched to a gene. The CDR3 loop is CASSSYEDRANSEAFF. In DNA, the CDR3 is TGTGCCAGCAGCTCCTACGAGGACAGGGCCAACTCTGAAGCTTTCTTT.

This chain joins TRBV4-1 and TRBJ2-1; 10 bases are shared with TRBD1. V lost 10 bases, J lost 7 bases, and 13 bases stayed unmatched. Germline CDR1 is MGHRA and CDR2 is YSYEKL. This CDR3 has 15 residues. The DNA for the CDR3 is TGCGCCACCACTCTCCGGGACAGGGGTAAAAATGAGCAGTTCTTC. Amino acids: CATTLRDRGKNEQFF.

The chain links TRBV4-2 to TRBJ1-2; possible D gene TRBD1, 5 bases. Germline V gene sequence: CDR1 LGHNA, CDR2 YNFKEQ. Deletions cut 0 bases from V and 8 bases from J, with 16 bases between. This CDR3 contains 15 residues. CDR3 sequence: CASSQETGLLSGYTF. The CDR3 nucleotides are TGTGCCAGCAGCCAAGAAACAGGACTCCTCTCGGGCTACACCTTC.

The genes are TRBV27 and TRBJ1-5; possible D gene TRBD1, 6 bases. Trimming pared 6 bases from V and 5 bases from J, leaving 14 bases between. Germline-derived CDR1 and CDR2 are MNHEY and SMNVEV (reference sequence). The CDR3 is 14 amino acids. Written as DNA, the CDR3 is TGTGCCAGCAGGCGGGGGCACATTGATCAGCCCCAGCATTTT. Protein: CASRRGHIDQPQHF.

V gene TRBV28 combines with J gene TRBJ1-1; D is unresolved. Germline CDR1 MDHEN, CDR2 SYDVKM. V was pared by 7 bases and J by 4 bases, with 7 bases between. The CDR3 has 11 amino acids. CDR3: CASTHGTEAFF. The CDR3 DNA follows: TGTGCCAGCACCCATGGCACTGAAGCTTTCTTT.

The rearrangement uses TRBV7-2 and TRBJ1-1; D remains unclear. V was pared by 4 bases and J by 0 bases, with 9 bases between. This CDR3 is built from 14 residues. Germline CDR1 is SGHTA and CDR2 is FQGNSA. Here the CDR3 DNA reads TGTGCCAGCAGCTCCCCCCCTCTGAACACTGAAGCTTTCTTT. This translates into CASSSPPLNTEAFF.

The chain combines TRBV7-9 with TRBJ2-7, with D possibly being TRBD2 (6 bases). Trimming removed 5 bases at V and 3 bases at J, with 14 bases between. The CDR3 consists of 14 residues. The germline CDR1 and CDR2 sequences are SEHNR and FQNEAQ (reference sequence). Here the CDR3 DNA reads TGTGCCAGCAGCCCCGCCGGGACTCTCTACGAGCAGTACTTC. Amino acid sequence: CASSPAGTLYEQYF.

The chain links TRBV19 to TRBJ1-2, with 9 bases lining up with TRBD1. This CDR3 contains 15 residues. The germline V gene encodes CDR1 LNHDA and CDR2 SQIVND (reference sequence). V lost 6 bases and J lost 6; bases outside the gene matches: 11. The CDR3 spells CASRLRDRVYDGYTF. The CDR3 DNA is TGTGCCAGTAGGCTCCGGGACAGGGTGTACGATGGCTACACCTTC.

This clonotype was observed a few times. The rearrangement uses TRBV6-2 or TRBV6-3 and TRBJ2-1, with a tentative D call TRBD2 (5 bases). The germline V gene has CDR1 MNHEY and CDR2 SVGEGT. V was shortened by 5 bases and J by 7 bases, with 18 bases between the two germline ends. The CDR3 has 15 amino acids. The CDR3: CASSPTYLTGNEQFF. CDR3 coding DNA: TGTGCCAGCAGTCCGACGTATCTGACGGGGAATGAGCAGTTCTTC.

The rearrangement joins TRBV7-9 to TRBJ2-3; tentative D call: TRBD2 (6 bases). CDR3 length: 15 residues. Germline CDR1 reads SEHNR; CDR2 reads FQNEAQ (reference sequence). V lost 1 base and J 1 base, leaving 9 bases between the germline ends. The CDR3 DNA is TGTGCCAGCAGCTTAGATCCTAGCGGCACAGATACGCAGTATTTT. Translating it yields CASSLDPSGTDTQYF.

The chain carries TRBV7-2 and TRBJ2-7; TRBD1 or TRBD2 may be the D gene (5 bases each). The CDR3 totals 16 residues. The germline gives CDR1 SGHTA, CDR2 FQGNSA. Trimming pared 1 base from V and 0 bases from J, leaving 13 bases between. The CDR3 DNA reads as TGTGCCAGCAGCTTAGACAGGACTTATCTCTCCTACGAGCAGTACTTC. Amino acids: CASSLDRTYLSYEQYF.

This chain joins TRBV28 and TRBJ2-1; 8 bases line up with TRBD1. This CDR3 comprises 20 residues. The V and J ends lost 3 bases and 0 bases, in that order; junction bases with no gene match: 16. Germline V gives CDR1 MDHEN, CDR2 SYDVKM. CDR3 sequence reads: CASSFPGGRATESSYNEQFF. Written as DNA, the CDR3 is TGTGCCAGCAGTTTCCCAGGGGGCAGGGCGACTGAAAGCTCCTACAATGAGCAGTTCTTC.

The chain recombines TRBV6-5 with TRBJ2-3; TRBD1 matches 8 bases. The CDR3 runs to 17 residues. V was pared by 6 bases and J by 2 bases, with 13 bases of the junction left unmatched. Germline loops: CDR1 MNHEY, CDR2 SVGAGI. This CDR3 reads CASSRALGQDFTDTQYF. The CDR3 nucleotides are TGTGCCAGCAGCCGTGCCTTGGGACAGGACTTCACAGATACGCAGTATTTT.

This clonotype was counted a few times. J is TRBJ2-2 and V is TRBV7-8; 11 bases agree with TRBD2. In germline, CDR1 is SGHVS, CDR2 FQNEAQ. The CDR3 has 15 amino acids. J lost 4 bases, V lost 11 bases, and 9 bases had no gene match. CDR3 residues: CAGLTSGGSTGELFF. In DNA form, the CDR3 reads TGTGCCGGGCTAACTAGCGGGGGATCCACCGGGGAGCTGTTTTTT.

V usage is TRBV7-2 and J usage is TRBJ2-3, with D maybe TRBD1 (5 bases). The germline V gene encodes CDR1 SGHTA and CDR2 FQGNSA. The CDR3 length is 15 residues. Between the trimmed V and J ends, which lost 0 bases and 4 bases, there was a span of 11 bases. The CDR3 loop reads CASSLAGWGPDTQYF. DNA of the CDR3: TGTGCCAGCAGCTTAGCGGGGTGGGGCCCAGATACGCAGTATTTT.

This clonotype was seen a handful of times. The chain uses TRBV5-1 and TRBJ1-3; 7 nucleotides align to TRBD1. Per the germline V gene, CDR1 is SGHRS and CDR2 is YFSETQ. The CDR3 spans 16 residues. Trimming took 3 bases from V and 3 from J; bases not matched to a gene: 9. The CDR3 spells CASSSITGADGNTIYF. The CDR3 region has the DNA TGCGCCAGCAGCTCCATTACAGGGGCGGATGGAAACACCATATATTTT. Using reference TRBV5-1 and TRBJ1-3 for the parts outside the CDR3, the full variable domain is KAGVTQTPRYLIKTRGQQVTLSCSPISGHRSVSWYQQTPGQGLQFLFEYFSETQRNKGNFPGRFSGRQFSNSRSEMNVSTLELGDSALYLCASSSITGADGNTIYFGEGSWLTVV.

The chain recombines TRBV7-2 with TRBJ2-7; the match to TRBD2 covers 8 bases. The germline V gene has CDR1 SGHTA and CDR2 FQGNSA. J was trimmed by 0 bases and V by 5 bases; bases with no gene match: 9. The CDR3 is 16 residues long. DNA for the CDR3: TGTGCCAGCAGCCTCCGGGGGCGGGGGGACTCCTACGAGCAGTACTTC. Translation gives CASSLRGRGDSYEQYF.